The 9 T cell receptor beta chains below were found in one sample sequenced in a study of blood T cell repertoires in COVID-19. Repertoires were generated with immunoSEQ multiplex PCR, while TCRdb's copy carries only in-frame clones and drops some. The table has a few hundred thousand clones, over 75% seen once; the top ten hold approximately 0.94%. The specimen sequenced was peripheral blood. These receptors all stem from a human donor with COVID-19, enrolled during active disease. The donor label of this sample is uncertain.

In this sample, this clone turned up a few times. The CDR3 loop is CASSLWGAYEQYF. The CDR3 DNA is TGCGCCAGCAGCTTGTGGGGGGCCTACGAGCAGTACTTC. The V call is TRBV5-1, the J call TRBJ2-7; perhaps TRBD2 as D (6 bases). The length of the CDR3 is 13 residues. The ends were cut back, 1 base at V and 2 bases at J, with 7 bases in the middle. The germline V gene encodes CDR1 SGHRS and CDR2 YFSETQ.

V gene TRBV19 combines with J gene TRBJ1-4; D unresolved. Trimming cost V 3 bases and J 3 bases, with 8 bases left between them. CDR1 is LNHDA and CDR2 is SQIVND in the germline V gene (reference sequence). The CDR3 contains 14 residues. CDR3 sequence: CASSIMQANEKLFF. CDR3 in DNA: TGTGCCAGTAGTATTATGCAGGCTAATGAAAAACTGTTTTTT.

V usage is TRBV25-1 and J usage is TRBJ1-6, with D possibly matching TRBD1 (6 bases). Trimming took off 2 bases at V and 13 bases at J, with 21 bases between the two ends. CDR1 and CDR2 from the germline V gene are MGHDK and SYGVNS. The length of the CDR3 is 16 residues. The CDR3 region has the DNA TGTGCCAGCAGTGAAAGGGGGGGGCCAGGGCTGATTCCCCTCCACTTT. It yields the protein CASSERGGPGLIPLHF.

The V call is TRBV5-1, the J call TRBJ1-1, with D maybe TRBD1 (5 bases). Germline V gene data show CDR1 as SGHRS and CDR2 as YFSETQ. Trimming cost V 5 bases and J 1 base, with 12 bases left between them. The CDR3 runs to 14 residues. For the CDR3, the DNA is TGCGCCAGCAGAGGAGGGACGGGGAACACTGAAGCTTTCTTT. The encoded protein is CASRGGTGNTEAFF.

The chain is built from TRBV6-2 or TRBV6-3 and TRBJ2-1; 8 bases are shared with TRBD1. Per germline, CDR1 MNHEY and CDR2 SVGEGT. V lost 6 bases to trimming and J lost 2 bases; unmatched junction nucleotides: 9. This CDR3 has 16 amino acids. DNA of the CDR3: TGTGCCAGCAGCATCAGACAGGGGATCCCCTACAATGAGCAGTTCTTC. Translation: CASSIRQGIPYNEQFF.

The chain joins TRBV10-3 to TRBJ1-5; maybe TRBD1 (5 bases). CDR3 length: 17 amino acids. Germline loops: CDR1 ENHRY, CDR2 SYGVKD. Trimming cost V 3 bases and J 5 bases, with 20 bases left between them. CDR3 region: CAISDPDAGRRHQPQHF. The CDR3 nucleotides read TGTGCCATCAGTGACCCCGATGCGGGACGTCGTCATCAGCCCCAGCATTTT.

The V call is TRBV11-3, the J call TRBJ2-1, with 8 bases aligning to TRBD2. Germline CDR1 reads SGHNT; CDR2 reads YENEEA. The CDR3 sequence is 20 residues long. J was trimmed by 1 base and V by 0 bases; bases with no gene match: 14. This CDR3 is CASSLDRQASGRNSYNEQFF. The CDR3 bases are TGTGCCAGCAGCTTAGATCGTCAAGCGAGCGGGAGAAATTCCTACAATGAGCAGTTCTTC.

The genes are TRBV30 and TRBJ1-1; D gene ambiguous. Germline lookup yields CDR1 GTSNPN and CDR2 SVGIG (reference sequence). The CDR3 is made up of 12 amino acids. Deletions cut 2 bases from V and 7 bases from J, with 11 bases between. CDR3 region: CAWSIRLNEAFF. As DNA, the CDR3 is TGTGCCTGGAGTATCAGATTGAATGAAGCTTTCTTT. The entire variable domain, with the rest obtained from reference TRBV30 and TRBJ1-1, is as follows: SQTIHQWPATLVQPVGSPLSLECTVEGTSNPNLYWYRQAAGRGLQLLFYSVGIGQISSEVPQNLSASRPQDRQFILSSKKLLLSDSGFYLCAWSIRLNEAFFGQGTRLTVV.

The rearrangement uses TRBV9 and TRBJ2-5; 9 bases agree with TRBD2. Trimming at V came to 0 bases and at J to 7 bases, leaving 7 bases not matched to a gene. The CDR3 consists of 15 residues. Germline values: CDR1 SGDLS, CDR2 YYNGEE. The CDR3 reads CASSVDGTSRRTQYF. In nucleotides, the CDR3 is TGTGCCAGCAGCGTAGACGGGACTAGCCGGCGGACCCAGTACTTC.